This passage covers 14 T cell receptor beta chains from one sample sequenced in a study of early T cells in non-severe SARS-CoV-2 infection. A single record per CDR3 protein comes from TCRdb applying MiXCR to the 5' RACE reads. Of about 76,000 distinct CDR3 sequences listed, about 16% are singletons. Sequencing was carried out using whole blood. The receptors originated from an adult who was a healthcare worker with PCR-confirmed SARS-CoV-2 infection or an uninfected control (not recorded which).

This clonotype occurred a few times. The V and J genes are TRBV5-1 and TRBJ1-2, with TRBD1 matching 9 bases. The germline V gene encodes CDR1 SGHRS and CDR2 YFSETQ. After removal of 0 bases from V and 5 bases from J, the junction contained 2 bases not matched to a gene. The CDR3 covers 14 residues. The CDR3 loop reads CASSLGTGEYGYTF. The CDR3 DNA follows: TGCGCCAGCAGCTTGGGGACAGGGGAATATGGCTACACCTTC. Supplemented by reference TRBV5-1 and TRBJ1-2, the full variable domain reads KAGVTQTPRYLIKTRGQQVTLSCSPISGHRSVSWYQQTPGQGLQFLFEYFSETQRNKGNFPGRFSGRQFSNSRSEMNVSTLELGDSALYLCASSLGTGEYGYTFGSGTRLTVV.

This clonotype was seen ten or more times. Germline and junction disagree at one end, which may indicate a read error. The V and J genes are TRBV9 and TRBJ1-3; D unresolved. CDR3 length: 13 residues. Germline V gene data show CDR1 as SGDLS and CDR2 as YYNGEE. The CDR3 loop is CASSVRGSGNTIF. The CDR3 nucleotides are TGTGCCAGCAGCGTACGTGGCTCTGGAAACACCATATTT.

This rearrangement joins TRBV12-3 or TRBV12-4 to TRBJ2-1, with a weak D call TRBD1 (5 bases). V shed 7 bases and J shed 6 bases, with 19 bases lying between them. This CDR3 contains 15 residues. The CDR3: CASTGLQGKGNEQFF. CDR3 DNA sequence: TGTGCCAGCACCGGTCTGCAGGGAAAAGGCAATGAGCAGTTCTTC.

The chain joins TRBV4-2 to TRBJ2-6; D is uncertain. The CDR3 consists of 17 residues. Between the trimmed V and J ends, which lost 1 base and 2 bases, there was a span of 12 bases. Germline loops: CDR1 LGHNA, CDR2 YNFKEQ. In DNA, the CDR3 is TGTGCCAGCAGCCAAGCCCAGCAGAATACTGGGGCCAACGTCCTGACTTTC. Residues: CASSQAQQNTGANVLTF.

This clonotype was seen a few times. This chain joins TRBV6-2 or TRBV6-3 and TRBJ1-6; no clear D. V was pared by 7 bases and J by 7 bases, with 14 bases between. CDR1 MNHEY and CDR2 SVGEGT come from the germline V gene. The CDR3 has 14 residues. The CDR3, as DNA: TGTGCCAGCACCCCCGGTAGCATCAATTCACCCCTCCACTTT. Translated: CASTPGSINSPLHF.

Only a few counts were recorded for this clonotype. The chain links TRBV6-2 or TRBV6-3 to TRBJ2-7; 9 nucleotides line up with TRBD1. The junction had 11 bases not matched to a gene; V was cut back by 5 bases and J by 6 bases. This CDR3 region has 15 residues. Germline V gene lookup returns CDR1 MNHEY and CDR2 SVGEGT. CDR3 loop: CASSGSGTGMGEQYF. The DNA for the CDR3 is TGTGCCAGCAGTGGATCCGGGACAGGGATGGGCGAGCAGTACTTC.

This clonotype was observed many times. This sequence joins TRBV20-1 and TRBJ2-1; 8 bases align to TRBD1. J was trimmed by 2 bases and V by 0 bases; bases with no gene match: 3. The germline CDR1 and CDR2 sequences are DFQATT and SNEGSKA (reference sequence). The CDR3 covers 15 residues. The DNA of the CDR3 is TGCAGTGCTAGAGAGAGGACAGGGCCCTACAATGAGCAGTTCTTC. It is translated as CSARERTGPYNEQFF.

J is TRBJ2-5 and V is TRBV11-2; D may be TRBD1 (5 bases). CDR1 SGHAT and CDR2 FQNNGV come from the germline V gene. This CDR3 is 14 amino acids long. Trimming took 1 base from V and 5 from J, leaving 11 bases between them. CDR3 protein: CASSLGVGAETQYF. The CDR3 DNA is TGTGCCAGCAGCTTAGGTGTTGGGGCCGAGACCCAGTACTTC.

This clonotype was seen a handful of times. J is TRBJ2-3 and V is TRBV19; perhaps TRBD2 as D (5 bases). The germline V gene encodes CDR1 LNHDA and CDR2 SQIVND (reference sequence). The V and J ends lost 1 base and 0 bases respectively, with 11 bases between them. The CDR3 sequence is 16 residues long. CDR3 region: CASSIGTLHSTDTQYF. CDR3 in DNA: TGTGCCAGTAGTATAGGGACTCTTCACAGCACAGATACGCAGTATTTT. Using reference TRBV19 and TRBJ2-3 for the parts outside the CDR3, the full variable domain is DGGITQSPKYLFRKEGQNVTLSCEQNLNHDAMYWYRQDPGQGLRLIYYSQIVNDFQKGDIAEGYSVSREKKESFPLTVTSAQKNPTAFYLCASSIGTLHSTDTQYFGPGTRLTVL.

This clonotype turned up a few times. The chain employs TRBV19 and TRBJ2-1; no definite D call. The ends were cut back, 2 bases at V and 0 bases at J, with 14 bases in the middle. Per the germline V gene, CDR1 is LNHDA and CDR2 is SQIVND (reference sequence). The CDR3 length is 17 residues. The CDR3 nucleotides read TGTGCCAGTAGTATAAGTGCCCCAGGCAGCTCCTACAATGAGCAGTTCTTC. Protein: CASSISAPGSSYNEQFF.

This clonotype was detected ten times or more. The V call is TRBV7-9, the J call TRBJ1-1; the D gene is possibly TRBD1 (5 bases). The V end was cut by 5 bases, the J end by 11 bases, with 18 bases between. This CDR3 has 13 residues. CDR1 is SEHNR and CDR2 is FQNEAQ in the germline V gene (reference sequence). In nucleotides, the CDR3 is TGTGCCAGCAGCCGTGGGGAGGGGCGCCGGGCTTTCTTT. This gives the protein CASSRGEGRRAFF.

The gene calls are TRBV28 and TRBJ2-3; 7 nucleotides match TRBD1. This CDR3 is 13 amino acids long. CDR1 is MDHEN, CDR2 SYDVKM, per germline. V lost 8 bases, J lost 2 bases, and 4 bases stayed unmatched. The CDR3 DNA reads TGTGCCAGCCTTACAGGGGCCACAGATACGCAGTATTTT. Its translation: CASLTGATDTQYF. The full variable domain, its missing parts supplied by reference TRBV28 and TRBJ2-3, is DVKVTQSSRYLVKRTGEKVFLECVQDMDHENMFWYRQDPGLGLRLIYFSYDVKMKEKGDIPEGYSVSREKKERFSLILESASTNQTSMYLCASLTGATDTQYFGPGTRLTVL.

The sample holds a few counts of this clonotype. V gene TRBV28 combines with J gene TRBJ2-7, with 10 bases that match TRBD1. The V and J ends lost 7 bases and 4 bases, in that order; junction bases with no gene match: 7. Per the germline V gene, CDR1 is MDHEN and CDR2 is SYDVKM. The CDR3 loop spans 14 amino acids. CDR3 nucleotide sequence: TGTGCCAGCACTCCGGGACAGGGGACTTACGAGCAGTACTTC. Translation gives CASTPGQGTYEQYF.

The chain couples TRBV7-2 to TRBJ2-7, with D possibly being TRBD1 or TRBD2 (5 bases each). Deletions cut 0 bases from V and 10 bases from J, with 13 bases between. The germline V gene encodes CDR1 SGHTA and CDR2 FQGNSA. CDR3 length: 13 amino acids. CDR3 loop: CASSLADWGSQYF. For the CDR3, the DNA is TGTGCCAGCAGCTTAGCGGACTGGGGCAGCCAGTACTTC.